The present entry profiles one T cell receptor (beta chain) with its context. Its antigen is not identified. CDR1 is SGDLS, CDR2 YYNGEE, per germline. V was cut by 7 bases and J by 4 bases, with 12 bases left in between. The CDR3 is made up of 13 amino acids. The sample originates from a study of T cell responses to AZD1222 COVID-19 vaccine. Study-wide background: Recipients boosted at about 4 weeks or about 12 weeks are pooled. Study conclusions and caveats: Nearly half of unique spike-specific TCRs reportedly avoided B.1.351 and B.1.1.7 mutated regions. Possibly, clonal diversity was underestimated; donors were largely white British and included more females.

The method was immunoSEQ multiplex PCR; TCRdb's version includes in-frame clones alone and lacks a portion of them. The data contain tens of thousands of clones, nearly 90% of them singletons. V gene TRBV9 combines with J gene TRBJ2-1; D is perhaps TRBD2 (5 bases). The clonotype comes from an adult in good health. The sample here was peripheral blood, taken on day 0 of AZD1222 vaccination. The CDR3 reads CASGETLYNEQFF. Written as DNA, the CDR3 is TGTGCCAGCGGGGAGACACTTTACAATGAGCAGTTCTTC.